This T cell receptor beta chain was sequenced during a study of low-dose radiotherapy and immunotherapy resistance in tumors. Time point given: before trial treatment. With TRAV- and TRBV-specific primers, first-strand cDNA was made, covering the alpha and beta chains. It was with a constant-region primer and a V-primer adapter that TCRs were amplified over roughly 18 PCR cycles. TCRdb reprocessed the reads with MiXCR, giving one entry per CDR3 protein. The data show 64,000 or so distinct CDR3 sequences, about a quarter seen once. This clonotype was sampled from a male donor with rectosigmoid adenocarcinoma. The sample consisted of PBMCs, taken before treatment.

CDR3 protein: CASSFLASYNEQFF. The CDR3, as DNA: TGTGCCAGCAGCTTTCTCGCATCCTACAATGAGCAGTTCTTC. The rearrangement joins TRBV11-2 to TRBJ2-1; D unclear. The CDR3 is made up of 14 amino acids. CDR1 is SGHAT, CDR2 FQNNGV, per germline. The ends were cut back, 3 bases at V and 1 base at J, with 7 bases in the middle.